The present T cell receptor (beta chain) was sequenced within a study of blood T cell repertoires in COVID-19. Turning to the study itself: The samples span acute and convalescent COVID-19 from the United States, Italy and Spain. PBMCs, B-cell-depleted T cells, or T cells provided the cDNA or gDNA that made up the material.

Source study methods: Reference gene primer amplification yielded estimated nucleated cell counts. Profiled with immunoSEQ multiplex PCR; TCRdb holds only in-frame clones, not every one. V and J calls and clone size follow that table, whereas D and trimming were derived from the DNA. This sample has around 28,000 clones; roughly 89% occur once, and the top ten carry roughly 15%. CDR1 and CDR2 (germline): SGHNT, YENEEA. The CDR3 spans 15 residues. V was shortened by 5 bases and J by 6 bases, with 20 bases between the two germline ends. The V gene is TRBV11-3, the J gene TRBJ2-7, with a weak D call TRBD2 (6 bases). The origin of this receptor is a human donor in a cohort sampled during active COVID-19. What was sequenced was peripheral blood. The CDR3 region has the DNA TGTGCCAGCAGCCCGGGGGACTCTCGCGTTTCCGAGCAGTACTTC. It translates to CASSPGDSRVSEQYF.